This T cell receptor beta chain appears in the sequencing data of a study of blood T cell repertoires in COVID-19 (dated by TCRdb to the early 2020s). Regarding the complete study: Collaborator samples came from the United States, Italy and Spain and covered acute and convalescent phases of COVID-19. The material from the prospective study consisted of cDNA or gDNA derived from T cells, B-cell-depleted T cells, or PBMCs. The repertoires were released in a freely available public database intended as a resource for research on the immune response to SARS-CoV-2. Where HLA class I and class II types were available, the types were taken from metadata supplied by the sample provider, not from assay-based typing. Deeply sampled blood TCRbeta repertoires from subjects exposed to, actively infected with, or recovered from COVID-19 were included in the dataset. The samples were drawn from the first 160 participants of the ongoing ImmuneRACE study and from some 1,300 subjects provided by 6 global collaborators. Sample metadata almost always included a de-identified subject ID, COVID-19 status, age in years and sex. Overall results and qualifications from the work: The quantity of clinical and demographic metadata differed by source and by participant and was supplied without curation.

The immunoSEQ Assay, a bias-controlled multiplex PCR, was used to amplify TCRbeta CDR3 regions from genomic DNA. The paper's processing steps were these. Within the assay, amplification of reference gene primers was used to estimate how many nucleated cells each sample contained. Sequence reads were collapsed and filtered to measure the absolute abundance of every unique TCRbeta CDR3 rearrangement. For each sample, productive Simpson clonality was calculated as the square root of Simpson's diversity index across productive rearrangements. As stored in TCRdb, this immuneACCESS dataset retains in-frame rearrangements with V and J assigned. A fraction of the clones does not appear; measured against another copy, unresolved V genes explain less than half of the discrepancy, and the remainder lacks a known reason. The V and J calls and clone size are taken from that table; D and trimming were inferred from the DNA. For this sample the table gives approximately 210,000 clones, of which 65% to 85% were detected only once. 2.5% to 3% of the sample is held by the ten biggest clonotypes.

Concerning this clone: This clone's antigen is unknown. No qualities accompany the bases; no much larger clone lies one base away.

Collaborating institutions collected whole blood in K2EDTA tubes following their own protocols. For TCRbeta analysis, collaborators shipped samples in one of three forms: frozen whole blood, isolated PBMCs, or DNA extracted from either of those sample types. This clonotype originated in a man aged 50 to 60 with active or convalescent COVID-19. Sequenced input: peripheral blood.

CDR3 sequence: CASSLALPGSGNTIYF. The nucleotide sequence reads as follows: TGTGCCAGCAGCTTAGCGCTTCCCGGGTCAGGAAACACCATATATTTT. Recombination connected TRBV7-6 to TRBJ1-3, with no confident D gene call. The germline ends are 13 bases apart after V is trimmed by 0 bases and J by 4 bases. From the germline V gene, CDR1 is SGHVS and CDR2 is FNYEAQ. Taken from cysteine to phenylalanine, the CDR3 has 16 residues. The kept DNA is CDR3 alone, 48 bases in frame from the first base.